This T cell receptor beta chain was identified in a study of cytomegalovirus exposure and HLA in healthy donors. Trimming took 4 bases from V and 4 from J, leaving 13 bases between them. Germline V gives CDR1 SGHNT, CDR2 YENEEA. The CDR3 runs to 14 residues. The study ran its PCR with 60 Vbeta and 13 Jbeta primers. Sequencing used immunoSEQ multiplex PCR; TCRdb keeps in-frame clones, though not all of them. The profile shows 160,000 or so clones, over 75% of them singletons. A remark on this clone: As yet, its antigen is unknown.

General observations from the study: Later analysis associated a missense DCLRE1C variant with TCR beta V- and J-gene trimming. Most TCR sequences showed up rarely, but some public TCRs showed up in many donors. Through in vitro validation, a few CMV-associated chains were shown to be specific for CMV antigens.

The sequence came from a man aged 35-49 years in good health and CMV-seropositive. The V call is TRBV11-3, the J call TRBJ1-2, with D perhaps TRBD1 (6 bases). Sequencing input: PBMCs. As DNA, the CDR3 is TGTGCCAGCAGCTGGGGGGGGCGCGGCTATGGCTACACCTTC. Protein sequence: CASSWGGRGYGYTF.